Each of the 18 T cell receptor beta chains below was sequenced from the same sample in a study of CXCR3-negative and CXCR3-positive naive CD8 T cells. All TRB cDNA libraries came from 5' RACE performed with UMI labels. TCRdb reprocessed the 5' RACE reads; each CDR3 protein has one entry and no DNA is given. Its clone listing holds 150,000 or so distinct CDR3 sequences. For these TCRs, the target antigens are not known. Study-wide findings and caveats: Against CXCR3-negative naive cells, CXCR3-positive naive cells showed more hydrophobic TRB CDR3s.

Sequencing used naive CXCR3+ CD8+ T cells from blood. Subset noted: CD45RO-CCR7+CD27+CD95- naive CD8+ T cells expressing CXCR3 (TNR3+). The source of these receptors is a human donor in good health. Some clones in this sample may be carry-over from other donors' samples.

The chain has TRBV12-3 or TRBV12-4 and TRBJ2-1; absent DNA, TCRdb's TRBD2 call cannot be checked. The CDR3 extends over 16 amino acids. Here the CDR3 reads CASSSGLAGGNVEQFF.

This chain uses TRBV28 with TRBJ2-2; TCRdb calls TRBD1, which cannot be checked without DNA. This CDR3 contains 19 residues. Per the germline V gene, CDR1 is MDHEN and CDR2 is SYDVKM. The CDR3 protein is CASSWERPRDARGTGELFF. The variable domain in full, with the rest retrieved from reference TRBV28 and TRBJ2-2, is DVKVTQSSRYLVKRTGEKVFLECVQDMDHENMFWYRQDPGLGLRLIYFSYDVKMKEKGDIPEGYSVSREKKERFSLILESASTNQTSMYLCASSWERPRDARGTGELFFGEGSRLTVL.

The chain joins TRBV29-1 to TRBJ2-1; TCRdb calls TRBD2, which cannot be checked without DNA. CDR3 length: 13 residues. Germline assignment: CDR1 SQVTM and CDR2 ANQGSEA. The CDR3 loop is CSVVRGGAYEQFF.

The CDR3: CASSLVSGETEAFF. The chain is built from TRBV5-5 and TRBJ1-1; TCRdb's D call, TRBD1, is unchecked because there is no DNA. CDR1 and CDR2 (germline): SGHKS, YYEKEE (reference sequence). This CDR3 comprises 14 residues.

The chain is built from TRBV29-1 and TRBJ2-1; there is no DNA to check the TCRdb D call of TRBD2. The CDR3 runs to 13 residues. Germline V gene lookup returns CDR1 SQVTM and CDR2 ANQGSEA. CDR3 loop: CSVKGLAGDEQFF.

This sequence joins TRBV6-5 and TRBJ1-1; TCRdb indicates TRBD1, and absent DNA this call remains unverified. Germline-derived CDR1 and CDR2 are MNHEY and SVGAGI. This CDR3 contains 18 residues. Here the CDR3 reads CASSYFWTGGEENTEAFF.

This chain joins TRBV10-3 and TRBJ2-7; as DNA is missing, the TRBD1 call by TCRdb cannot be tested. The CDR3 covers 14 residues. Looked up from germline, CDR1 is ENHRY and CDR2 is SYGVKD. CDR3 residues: CAISDGTGSYEQYF.

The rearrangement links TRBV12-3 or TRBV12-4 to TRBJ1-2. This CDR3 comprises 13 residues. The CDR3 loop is CASSGIGTYGYTF.

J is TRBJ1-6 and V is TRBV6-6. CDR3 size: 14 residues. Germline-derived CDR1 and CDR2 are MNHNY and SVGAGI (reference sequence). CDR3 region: CASSQLTEVSPLHF.

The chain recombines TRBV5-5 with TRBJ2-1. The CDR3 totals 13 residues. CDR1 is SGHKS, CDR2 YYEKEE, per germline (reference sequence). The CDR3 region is CASSKWPENEQFF.

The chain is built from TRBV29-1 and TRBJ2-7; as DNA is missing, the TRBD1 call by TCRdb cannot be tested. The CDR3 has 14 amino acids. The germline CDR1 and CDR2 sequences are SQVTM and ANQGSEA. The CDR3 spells CSVYQGFPSYEQYF.

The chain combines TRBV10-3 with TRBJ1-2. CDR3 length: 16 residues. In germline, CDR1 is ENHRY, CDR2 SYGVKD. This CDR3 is CAISDLGQVGLYGYTF.

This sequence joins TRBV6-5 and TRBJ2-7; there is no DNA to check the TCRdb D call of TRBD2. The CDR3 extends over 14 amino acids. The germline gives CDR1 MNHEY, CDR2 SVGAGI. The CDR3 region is CASSYAAGRYEQYF.

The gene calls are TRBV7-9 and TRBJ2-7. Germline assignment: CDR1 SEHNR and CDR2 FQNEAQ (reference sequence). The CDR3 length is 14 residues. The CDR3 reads CASSLVTAAYEQYF.

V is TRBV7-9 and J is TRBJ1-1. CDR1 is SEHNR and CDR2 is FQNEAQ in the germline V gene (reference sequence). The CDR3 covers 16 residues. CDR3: CASSSGGAGGNTEAFF.

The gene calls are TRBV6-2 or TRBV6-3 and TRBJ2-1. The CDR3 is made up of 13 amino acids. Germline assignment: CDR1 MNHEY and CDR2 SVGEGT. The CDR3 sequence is CASSYLDPNEQFF.

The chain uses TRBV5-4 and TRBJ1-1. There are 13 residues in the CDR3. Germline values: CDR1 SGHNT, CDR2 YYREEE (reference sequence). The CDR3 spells CASSLATKTEAFF. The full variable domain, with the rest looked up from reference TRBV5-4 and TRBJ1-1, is ETGVTQSPTHLIKTRGQQVTLRCSSQSGHNTVSWYQQALGQGPQFIFQYYREEENGRGNFPPRFSGLQFPNYSSELNVNALELDDSALYLCASSLATKTEAFFGQGTRLTVV.

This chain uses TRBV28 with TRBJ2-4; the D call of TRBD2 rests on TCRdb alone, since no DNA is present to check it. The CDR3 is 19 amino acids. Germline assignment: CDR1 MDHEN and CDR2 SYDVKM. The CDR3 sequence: CASSLLPPGSGGAKNIQYF.